These T cell receptor beta chains were read from a single sample in a study of beta chain features in type 1 diabetes. The method was immunoSEQ multiplex PCR; TCRdb's version includes in-frame clones alone and lacks a portion of them. The data hold 300,000 to 450,000 clones, with roughly 12% observed a single time. Sample: naive CD4+ T cells from blood. The receptors were gathered from a man aged 18 to 29 in good health. Each CDR3 is given with its conserved first and last residue. Each record gives: V gene, D gene, J gene, clone size, CDR3 DNA, CDR3 protein. D genes are given only for firm matches. The size of a clone is reported for some rows only, either as once, few or many, or as a class for expanded clones.

>TRBV2|NA|TRBJ2-7|few
TGTGCCACTACAGGGAGACGCGAGCAGTACTTC
CATTGRREQYF
>TRBV28|NA|TRBJ2-7|NA
TGTGCCAGCAGTATCCACACAGCTAACTCCTACGAGCAGTACTTC
CASSIHTANSYEQYF
>TRBV10-3|TRBD1|TRBJ2-7|few
TGTGCCATCAGTGGGGGACAGGGCGACGAGCAGTACTTC
CAISGGQGDEQYF
>TRBV28|NA|TRBJ2-7|NA
TGTGCCAGCAGACCAGGACAGTATGGGACCTACGAGCAGTACTTC
CASRPGQYGTYEQYF
>TRBV30|NA|TRBJ1-1|NA
TGTGCCTGGAGTGGCAACAGAGGAGGCGACACTGAAGCTTTCTTT
CAWSGNRGGDTEAFF
>TRBV7-9|NA|TRBJ2-5|few
TGTGCCAGCAGACCTCCCAGGCGGGGTCGAGAGACCCAGTACTTC
CASRPPRRGRETQYF
>TRBV9|NA|TRBJ2-2|few
TGTGCCAGCAGCGTAGGGACAGCGAACACCGGGGAGCTGTTTTTT
CASSVGTANTGELFF
>TRBV5-4|NA|TRBJ1-3|few
TGTGCCAGCAGCTCCGCAGGGGTCGGAAACACCATATATTTT
CASSSAGVGNTIYF
>TRBV19|NA|TRBJ1-1|NA
TGTGCCAGTCTACGGACAGTTAACACTGAAGCTTTCTTT
CASLRTVNTEAFF
>TRBV4-1|NA|TRBJ2-5|NA
TGCGCCAGCAGCCAAGTAAGTCTAGCGGACAGAGAAGAGACCCAGTACTTC
CASSQVSLADREETQYF
>TRBV7-9|NA|TRBJ2-3|NA
TGTGCCAGCAGCCCTCGACCGCAGGGCAGACCAGGGTATTTT
CASSPRPQGRPGYF
>TRBV6-1|NA|TRBJ2-7|NA
TGTGCCAGCAGTGAGAACAGCTCCTACGAGCAGTACTTC
CASSENSSYEQYF
>TRBV4-3|TRBD2|TRBJ2-5|few
TGCGCCAGCAGCCAAGATTGGACTAGCGGGAGGAGCGAGACCCAGTACTTC
CASSQDWTSGRSETQYF
>TRBV9|NA|TRBJ1-1|NA
TGTGCCAGCAGCGTAGGAGGGGGTGAAACTGAAGCTTTCTTT
CASSVGGGETEAFF
>TRBV4-3|TRBD2|TRBJ2-1|NA
TGCGCCAGCAGCCGGGGGGTAGGGACTAGCGGGAATGAGCAGTTCTTC
CASSRGVGTSGNEQFF
>TRBV5-4|TRBD2|TRBJ2-5|few
TGTGCCAGCAGCTTAGGACTAGAGGGGCAAGAGACCCAGTACTTC
CASSLGLEGQETQYF
>TRBV7-2|NA|TRBJ2-3|NA
TGTGCCAGCAGCTGGGACCCGGAGGGAGGCACAGATACGCAGTATTTT
CASSWDPEGGTDTQYF
>TRBV7-2|TRBD1|TRBJ1-5|NA
TGTGCCAGCAGCGTACAGGGGGCGAGGAGCAATCAGCCCCAGCATTTT
CASSVQGARSNQPQHF
>TRBV6-6|NA|TRBJ1-2|NA
TGTGCCAGCAGTTCCATCACGGCAGGGAATAATGGCTACACCTTC
CASSSITAGNNGYTF
>TRBV28|TRBD1|TRBJ1-1|few
TGTGCCAGCAGTTTGGGGACAGGGGGCGCCGGGAACACTGAAGCTTTCTTT
CASSLGTGGAGNTEAFF
>TRBV5-1|NA|TRBJ1-5|NA
TGCGCCAGCAGCTTTGACGCGGCTAGCAATCAGCCCCAGCATTTT
CASSFDAASNQPQHF
>TRBV4-3|NA|TRBJ2-3|NA
TGCGCCAGCAGCCGTTACAGGTCCGGCATCACAGATACGCAGTATTTT
CASSRYRSGITDTQYF
>TRBV5-4|NA|TRBJ1-1|NA
TGTGCCAGCACGGGGTCCTGGAACACTGAAGCTTTCTTT
CASTGSWNTEAFF
>TRBV11-1|TRBD2|TRBJ2-7|NA
TGTGCCAGCATCCTTAGAGGACTAGCTAGCCCCTCTATATCCTACGAGCAGTACTTC
CASILRGLASPSISYEQYF
>TRBV4-2|NA|TRBJ2-1|few
TGTGCCAGCAGCCAAAGCGTGTCCTACAATGAGCAGTTCTTC
CASSQSVSYNEQFF
>TRBV6-1|NA|TRBJ2-2|few
TGTGCCAGCAGTGCAGTTACGAACACCGGGGAGCTGTTTTTT
CASSAVTNTGELFF
>TRBV7-3|TRBD1|TRBJ1-6|NA
TGTGCCAGCAGCTTAACGGACAGGGAGGCTTCACCCCTCCACTTT
CASSLTDREASPLHF
>TRBV6-5|TRBD1|TRBJ2-7|NA
TGTGCCACCCGGACAGGGGGTGAGCAGTACTTC
CATRTGGEQYF
>TRBV29-1|NA|TRBJ2-7|NA
TGCAGCGTTGCCAAGAGGCCCCGGCGGGACGAGCAGTACTTC
CSVAKRPRRDEQYF
>TRBV30|TRBD2|TRBJ2-5|NA
TGTGCCTGGAGTGGAGGACTAGCGGGGGTAGAGACCCAGTACTTC
CAWSGGLAGVETQYF
>TRBV5-1|TRBD1|TRBJ1-5|few
TGCGCCAGCAGCTGGGGGACAGGGGGCTATGAGCCCCAGCATTTT
CASSWGTGGYEPQHF
>TRBV5-1|TRBD2|TRBJ2-5|NA
TGCGCCAGCAGCTTGGCCGATCGGGGGGGAGAGACCCAGTACTTC
CASSLADRGGETQYF
>TRBV27|TRBD1|TRBJ2-1|NA
TGTGCCAGCAGTCGAAACCCCCCAGGGACAGCAAATAGTGAGCAGTTCTTC
CASSRNPPGTANSEQFF
>TRBV18|NA|TRBJ2-2|NA
TGTGCCAGCCTCTTCGACAGAAACACCGGGGAGCTGTTTTTT
CASLFDRNTGELFF
>TRBV7-9|TRBD2|TRBJ2-7|NA
TGTGCCACCAAGCTAGCGGGAAGCTACGAGCAGTACTTC
CATKLAGSYEQYF
>TRBV9|NA|TRBJ2-1|few
TGTGCCAGCAGCCTTAGCCTCACAGGGAGCAATGAGCAGTTCTTC
CASSLSLTGSNEQFF
>TRBV29-1|NA|TRBJ2-3|many
TGCAGCGTTGTGGACAACACAGATACGCAGTATTTT
CSVVDNTDTQYF
>TRBV29-1|TRBD1|TRBJ2-2|NA
TGCAGCGTTGAAGTGGGACAGGGAAATCGTGTCGGGGAGCTGTTTTTT
CSVEVGQGNRVGELFF
>TRBV14|NA|TRBJ1-1|few
TGTGCCAGCGCCCCAGGGAACACTGAAGCTTTCTTT
CASAPGNTEAFF
>TRBV5-1|TRBD1|TRBJ1-2|NA
TGCGCCAGCAGCCAGGACAGGCTCTTGGGCTACACCTTC
CASSQDRLLGYTF
>TRBV21-1|NA|TRBJ2-7|NA
TGTGCCAGCAGCAATTTGGGACAGGACTACGAGCAGTACTTC
CASSNLGQDYEQYF
>TRBV7-3|NA|TRBJ2-1|few
TGTGCCAGCAGCTCCAGACTAGGCAGTTCGTACAATGAGCAGTTCTTC
CASSSRLGSSYNEQFF
>TRBV4-3|TRBD1|TRBJ1-5|NA
TGCGCCAGCAGCCAATGGGACAGGGACAATCAGCCCCAGCATTTT
CASSQWDRDNQPQHF
>TRBV27|NA|TRBJ1-2|few
TGTGCCAGCAGTTTGGGACATCTCTATGGCTACACCTTC
CASSLGHLYGYTF
>TRBV7-2|TRBD1|TRBJ2-3|few
TGTGCCAGCAGCTTTTGGTCAGGGGGAGATACGCAGTATTTT
CASSFWSGGDTQYF
>TRBV4-2|NA|TRBJ1-2|few
TGTGCCAGCAGCCAAGATCAAGCGTTTACGTATGGCTACACCTTC
CASSQDQAFTYGYTF
>TRBV7-2|TRBD1|TRBJ1-2|few
TGTGCCAGCAGCTCGGGACAGTATATCTATGGCTACACCTTC
CASSSGQYIYGYTF
>TRBV9|TRBD2|TRBJ2-5|few
TGTGCCAGCAGCTCCCTCGGGGGGTGGAGGGAGACCCAGTACTTC
CASSSLGGWRETQYF
>TRBV5-1|NA|TRBJ2-5|few
TGCGCCAGCAGCTTACAGTTCGAGGAGACCCAGTACTTC
CASSLQFEETQYF
>TRBV7-9|NA|TRBJ2-1|NA
TGTGCCAGCAGCTTAGGACACGAGCTATGGGATGAGCAGTTCTTC
CASSLGHELWDEQFF
>TRBV29-1|NA|TRBJ2-1|few
TGCAGCGTTGACACAGGGTTAGGCAATGAGCAGTTCTTC
CSVDTGLGNEQFF